The clone carrying this T cell receptor beta chain came up a few times. The data belong to a study of blood T cells in healthy people across ages. It was with a sample-barcoded 5' primer and a J-beta primer mix that a second PCR of about 7 to 12 cycles was run. TCRdb re-called the 5' RACE reads through MiXCR, storing one row per CDR3 protein. The profile shows approximately 780,000 distinct CDR3 sequences, approximately 24% of them singletons. The CDR3 is made up of 17 amino acids. Germline CDR1 is SGHRS and CDR2 is YFSETQ. Between the trimmed V and J ends, which lost 0 bases and 0 bases, there was a span of 13 bases. The sample also formed part of further work on T cells of mothers and their children. According to that study: Donation was provided by three healthy Caucasian mothers along with their six children. Amplification in the second PCR used the M1S primer, which added sample barcodes and 2-4 random nucleotides. Versus unrelated pairs, overlap was slightly higher in related mother-child pairs, without reaching significance.

The V and J genes are TRBV5-1 and TRBJ2-1; perhaps D is TRBD1 or TRBD2 (6 bases each). The source material was blood. This clonotype was obtained from a boy aged 5-17 years in good health. The CDR3 region is CASSLAGGDFSYNEQFF. CDR3 bases: TGCGCCAGCAGCTTGGCCGGGGGCGACTTCTCCTACAATGAGCAGTTCTTC.